The 20 T cell receptor beta chains below were found in one sample sequenced in a study of blood T cell repertoires in COVID-19. Only in-frame clones appear in the TCRdb table, and some are missing; sequencing was by immunoSEQ multiplex PCR. The sample records about 33,000 clones, about 86% being singletons. Sequenced sample: peripheral blood. The receptors shown here come from a woman of 80 years or more with active or convalescent COVID-19.

This clone was detected once. The V gene is TRBV12-1, the J gene TRBJ2-7; the table names TRBD1, a call not compared with the DNA. TRBV12-1 is a recognized pseudogene. The CDR3 loop spans 15 amino acids. This CDR3 is CASSVRTATTHEQYF. The CDR3 nucleotides read TGTGCCAGCAGCGTGCGGACAGCAACCACCCACGAGCAGTACTTC.

This clone has a handful of counts. The chain joins TRBV19 to TRBJ2-1; 8 nucleotides line up with TRBD1. Germline V lookup: CDR1 LNHDA, CDR2 SQIVND (reference sequence). V shed 3 bases, J shed 7 bases, and the junction held 8 bases outside the gene matches. This CDR3 is built from 15 residues. CDR3 DNA sequence: TGTGCCAGTAGTATCCTCCGGGACAGGTTAAATGAGCAGTTCTTC. Residues: CASSILRDRLNEQFF.

This chain joins TRBV28 and TRBJ1-1; D not resolved. Germline-derived CDR1 and CDR2 are MDHEN and SYDVKM. The CDR3 covers 14 residues. The germline V and J ends were trimmed by 5 bases and 1 base, with 11 bases remaining between them. Here the CDR3 reads CASSHYGRNTEAFF. The CDR3 DNA is TGTGCCAGCAGTCATTACGGGAGGAACACTGAAGCTTTCTTT.

The rearrangement joins TRBV6-1 to TRBJ2-7; a weak D match, TRBD2 (6 bases). The V gene's germline CDR1 is MNHNS and CDR2 SASEGT. This CDR3 spans 17 amino acids. Trimming took 2 bases from V and 9 from J, leaving 26 bases between them. The CDR3 nucleotides read TGTGCCAGCAGTGAAAGTGGTACGGGAGTCAGGATCGGCGTGCAGTACTTC. Residues: CASSESGTGVRIGVQYF.

V is TRBV10-1 and J is TRBJ2-1; no reliable D call. The germline V gene has CDR1 WNHNN and CDR2 SYGVQD (reference sequence). The CDR3 covers 10 residues. The V end lost 8 bases, the J end lost 14 bases, and 13 bases lay between the germline ends. CDR3 sequence (DNA): TGCGCCAGCGGTTCCGCGGATAAGTTCTTC. Protein product: CASGSADKFF.

The chain joins TRBV19 to TRBJ2-3, with 10 bases identical to TRBD2. Trimming took 9 bases from V and 5 from J; bases not matched to a gene: 8. The CDR3 extends over 14 amino acids. In germline, CDR1 is LNHDA, CDR2 SQIVND (reference sequence). The CDR3 sequence is CASASGGLGDTQYF. CDR3 DNA sequence: TGTGCCAGCGCTAGCGGGGGCCTTGGAGATACGCAGTATTTT.

V and J are TRBV29-1 and TRBJ2-1, with D unclear. This CDR3 is built from 12 residues. The germline CDR1 and CDR2 sequences are SQVTM and ANQGSEA. V lost 7 bases and J lost 7, with 14 bases in between. DNA for the CDR3: TGCAGCGACCGGCGGTCAAGGAATGAGCAGTTCTTC. The encoded protein is CSDRRSRNEQFF.

V usage is TRBV28 and J usage is TRBJ2-7, with D perhaps TRBD1 (5 bases). Trimming pared 8 bases from V and 2 bases from J, leaving 13 bases between. From germline, CDR1 is MDHEN and CDR2 SYDVKM. The length of the CDR3 is 13 residues. The CDR3 region has the DNA TGTGCCAGCCATTCGACAGTTCCCTACGAGCAGTACTTC. Encoded protein: CASHSTVPYEQYF.

This chain connects TRBV19 to TRBJ1-3; D is uncertain. In germline, CDR1 is LNHDA, CDR2 SQIVND (reference sequence). Trimming removed 6 bases from V and 4 bases from J, with 10 bases in between. The CDR3 is 13 amino acids. CDR3 sequence: CASSRDLGNTIYF. In DNA form, the CDR3 reads TGTGCCAGTAGCCGGGATTTAGGAAACACCATATATTTT.

CDR3 region: CASSPRTGGAFAYEQYF. Here the CDR3 DNA reads TGTGCCAGTAGTCCGAGGACAGGGGGCGCATTTGCCTACGAGCAGTACTTC. The chain joins TRBV19 to TRBJ2-7; 11 bases are shared with TRBD1. CDR3 size: 17 residues. Germline V gives CDR1 LNHDA, CDR2 SQIVND (reference sequence). The trim removed 5 bases at V and 2 bases at J, leaving 11 bases unmatched.

The chain links TRBV29-1 to TRBJ2-2; D is uncertain. The CDR3 loop spans 14 amino acids. V was trimmed by 6 bases and J by 3 bases, leaving 14 bases between them. From germline, CDR1 is SQVTM and CDR2 ANQGSEA. Here the CDR3 DNA reads TGCAGCGTACGAACCGGAGTTGACACCGGGGAGCTGTTTTTT. Protein: CSVRTGVDTGELFF.

J is TRBJ1-3 and V is TRBV2, with D possibly matching TRBD1 (5 bases). Deletions cut 0 bases from V and 4 bases from J, with 7 bases between. The CDR3 runs 14 residues. Germline V gene lookup returns CDR1 SNHLY and CDR2 FYNNEI. The CDR3 region is CASSEAGVGNTIYF. The CDR3 nucleotides are TGTGCCAGCAGTGAAGCAGGGGTCGGAAACACCATATATTTT.

The V and J genes are TRBV6-1 and TRBJ1-2, with 11 bases identical to TRBD1. The junction had 8 bases not matched to a gene; V was cut back by 4 bases and J by 1 base. This CDR3 is 17 amino acids long. CDR1 is MNHNS, CDR2 SASEGT, per germline. CDR3: CASSAGQGVFRNYGYTF. Written as DNA, the CDR3 is TGTGCCAGCAGTGCGGGACAGGGGGTATTTCGTAACTATGGCTACACCTTC.

The chain joins TRBV5-4 to TRBJ2-5, with TRBD2 matching 8 bases. J was trimmed by 4 bases and V by 4 bases; bases with no gene match: 12. The CDR3 extends over 16 amino acids. Germline V gene lookup returns CDR1 SGHNT and CDR2 YYREEE (reference sequence). The CDR3 region has the DNA TGTGCCAGCAGCCCAAAACTACAGAGCGGGGGAGAGACCCAGTACTTC. Translation gives CASSPKLQSGGETQYF.

The chain joins TRBV21-1 to TRBJ1-5; the D call in the table, TRBD1, was not verified against the DNA. TRBV21-1 is a pseudogene. CDR3 length equals 18 residues. The CDR3 DNA reads as TGTGCCAGCAGCAAGTTTTCTAAGGAAAATAGGGGGAGTCAGCCCCAGCATTTT. Its translation is CASSKFSKENRGSQPQHF.

The chain combines TRBV9 with TRBJ2-7; a weak D match, TRBD2 (5 bases). Germline V gene lookup returns CDR1 SGDLS and CDR2 YYNGEE. The V and J ends lost 0 bases and 1 base respectively, with 11 bases between them. The CDR3 is 15 amino acids. CDR3 DNA: TGTGCCAGCAGCGTAGATCTAGCTGAGTCCTACGAGCAGTACTTC. Translation gives CASSVDLAESYEQYF.

The J gene is TRBJ1-5, the V gene TRBV29-1; D is possibly TRBD1 (5 bases). Germline V gene lookup returns CDR1 SQVTM and CDR2 ANQGSEA. The length of the CDR3 is 15 residues. Trimming cost V 6 bases and J 2 bases, with 17 bases left between them. This CDR3 reads CSVTSGPQGNQPQHF. CDR3 nucleotides: TGCAGCGTGACCTCCGGACCACAGGGCAATCAGCCCCAGCATTTT.

V gene TRBV2 combines with J gene TRBJ2-2, with no clear D. CDR1 and CDR2 (germline): SNHLY, FYNNEI. CDR3 size: 14 residues. Deletions cut 6 bases from V and 1 base from J, with 9 bases between. CDR3 residues: CASRRLQNTGELFF. The DNA of the CDR3 is TGTGCCAGCAGGCGGTTACAGAACACCGGGGAGCTGTTTTTT.

This rearrangement joins TRBV3-1 (or the pseudogene TRBV3-2) to TRBJ1-4; D unresolved. CDR1 LGHDT and CDR2 YNNKEL come from the germline V gene (reference sequence). This CDR3 has 14 residues. V lost 4 bases and J lost 0, with 6 bases in between. CDR3 nucleotides: TGTGCCAGCAGCCGACGGGCAACTAATGAAAAACTGTTTTTT. This encodes CASSRRATNEKLFF.

The rearrangement uses TRBV6-4 and TRBJ1-2; TRBD1 might be the D (5 bases). The CDR3 totals 15 residues. With 6 bases removed from V and 7 bases from J, the gap between germline ends came to 21 bases. Per the germline V gene, CDR1 is MRHNA and CDR2 is SNTAGT. CDR3 bases: TGTGCCAGCAGGCCCCAAACAAAGGGGCTGGGTGGCTACACCTTC. Its protein product is CASRPQTKGLGGYTF.